This is a list of T cell receptor beta chains from one sample in a study of blood T cell repertoires in COVID-19. The assay was immunoSEQ multiplex PCR, and TCRdb's table has in-frame clones only and misses some. There are tens of thousands of clones in the sample; about 88% occur only once, and about 4.7% lies in the top ten. The specimen sequenced was peripheral blood. The origin of the receptors is a human donor in a cohort sampled during active COVID-19. Each CDR3 is given with its conserved first and last residue. Fields, in order: D gene, V gene, J gene, clone size, CDR3 protein, CDR3 DNA. D genes are given only for firm matches. Expanded clones are given a class, and other clones once, few, many or no size at all.

D: NA; V: TRBV4-3; J: TRBJ2-3; size: once; CDR3: CASSLSGGDTQYF; DNA: TGCGCCAGCAGCCTATCAGGTGGTGATACGCAGTATTTT
D: TRBD1; V: TRBV4-2; J: TRBJ2-5; size: NA; CDR3: CASSIRDRGTGETQYF; DNA: TGTGCCAGCAGCATCCGGGACAGGGGGACAGGGGAGACCCAGTACTTC
D: NA; V: TRBV18; J: TRBJ1-1; size: NA; CDR3: CASSPPIRERAFF; DNA: TGTGCCAGCTCACCACCGATAAGAGAGAGGGCTTTCTTT
D: NA; V: TRBV18; J: TRBJ2-5; size: once; CDR3: CASSLSWGGGGETQYF; DNA: TGTGCCAGCTCACTCTCCTGGGGAGGCGGAGGAGAGACCCAGTACTTC
D: NA; V: TRBV27; J: TRBJ2-3; size: NA; CDR3: CASSLSYTSTDTQYF; DNA: TGTGCCAGCAGTTTAAGTTATACTAGCACAGATACGCAGTATTTT
D: NA; V: TRBV28; J: TRBJ1-5; size: NA; CDR3: CASSPEPQHF; DNA: TGTGCCAGCAGTCCGGAGCCCCAGCATTTT
D: NA; V: TRBV10-2; J: TRBJ1-3; size: NA; CDR3: CASSDFGGAGNTIYF; DNA: TGCGCCAGCAGTGATTTTGGGGGCGCCGGAAACACCATATATTTT
D: TRBD2; V: TRBV11-1; J: TRBJ2-1; size: once; CDR3: CASKSGSLANEQFF; DNA: TGTGCCAGCAAAAGCGGGAGTTTGGCAAATGAGCAGTTCTTC
D: NA; V: TRBV13; J: TRBJ2-7; size: few; CDR3: CASSTRTVYEQYF; DNA: TGTGCCAGCAGCACCAGGACAGTCTACGAGCAGTACTTC
D: TRBD2; V: TRBV6-5; J: TRBJ2-2; size: NA; CDR3: CASSRRGGPNGELFF; DNA: TGTGCCAGCAGCCGCCGGGGGGGCCCCAACGGGGAGCTGTTTTTT
D: TRBD1; V: TRBV3-1/TRBV3-2; J: TRBJ1-2; size: NA; CDR3: CASSRQGARLDGYTF; DNA: TGTGCCAGCAGCCGACAGGGGGCGCGGCTGGATGGCTACACCTTC
D: NA; V: TRBV10-3; J: TRBJ1-5; size: NA; CDR3: CAISVSGGSNQPQHF; DNA: TGTGCCATCAGTGTGTCGGGGGGTAGTAACCAGCCCCAGCATTTT
D: NA; V: TRBV7-9; J: TRBJ2-3; size: NA; CDR3: CASSFRVRGTDTQYF; DNA: TGTGCCAGCAGCTTCCGGGTTAGAGGGACAGATACGCAGTATTTT